Described below is a single T cell receptor (beta chain) sequence and its context. The sample is drawn from a study of T cell responses to AZD1222 COVID-19 vaccine. This CDR3 contains 15 residues. Per the germline V gene, CDR1 is SGHKS and CDR2 is YYEKEE (reference sequence). J lost 2 bases, V lost 0 bases, and 4 bases had no gene match. The protocol was immunoSEQ multiplex PCR, while the TCRdb copy is restricted to in-frame clones and leaves out a portion. The table lists 130,000 to 150,000 clones, roughly 89% of them singletons. The chain joins TRBV5-5 to TRBJ2-7, with TRBD2 identical over 8 bases. This TCR came from an adult in good health. Sample: peripheral blood, taken on day 0 of AZD1222 vaccination. The CDR3 DNA sequence: TGTGCCAGCAGCTTGGCGACTAGCGCTACCTACGAGCAGTACTTC. It codes for CASSLATSATYEQYF.